The rows below give T cell receptor beta chains drawn from one sample of a study of patients and donors after allogeneic stem cell transplantation. TCRdb re-called the RT-PCR reads with MiXCR, one entry per CDR3 protein. This sample has some 230,000 distinct CDR3 sequences; about 14% occur once, and the top ten carry 11%. The specimen sequenced was blood, either unsorted or a sorted T cell fraction (not recorded which). The source is a human donor who was either an allogeneic HSCT recipient or a stem cell or donor lymphocyte infusion donor (not recorded which). It is not recorded whose cells these are; they may come from a transplant donor. The CDR3 runs from the conserved cysteine through the conserved F or W. The order of the fields is J gene, V gene, CDR3 length, CDR3 protein.

J gene: TRBJ2-6; V gene: TRBV6-1; CDR3 length: 16; CDR3 protein: CASIGGVLSGANVLTF
J gene: TRBJ2-7; V gene: TRBV12-3/TRBV12-4; CDR3 length: 18; CDR3 protein: CASSLAFGTSGKTYEQYF
J gene: TRBJ2-1; V gene: TRBV7-8; CDR3 length: 13; CDR3 protein: CASSLTGINEQFF
J gene: TRBJ1-2; V gene: TRBV7-2; CDR3 length: 15; CDR3 protein: CASIFSDSGLYGYTF
J gene: TRBJ1-2; V gene: TRBV7-8; CDR3 length: 12; CDR3 protein: CASSLARVGYTF
J gene: TRBJ2-4; V gene: TRBV4-1; CDR3 length: 15; CDR3 protein: CASSQDRPGRDIQYF
J gene: TRBJ2-1; V gene: TRBV7-2; CDR3 length: 15; CDR3 protein: CASSRSGGAGNEQFF
J gene: TRBJ2-7; V gene: TRBV12-3/TRBV12-4; CDR3 length: 13; CDR3 protein: CASSLERAYEQYF
J gene: TRBJ2-7; V gene: TRBV12-3/TRBV12-4; CDR3 length: 14; CDR3 protein: CASSFHLPPYEQYF
J gene: TRBJ2-2; V gene: TRBV3-1; CDR3 length: 17; CDR3 protein: CASSQLAGVSFTGELFF
J gene: TRBJ2-1; V gene: TRBV13; CDR3 length: 20; CDR3 protein: CASSSPIRASGGRSYNEQFF
J gene: TRBJ2-5; V gene: TRBV5-8; CDR3 length: 15; CDR3 protein: CASSLGTREDETQYF
J gene: TRBJ1-2; V gene: TRBV4-1; CDR3 length: 15; CDR3 protein: CASSQDQDSFYGYTF
J gene: TRBJ2-1; V gene: TRBV12-3/TRBV12-4; CDR3 length: 15; CDR3 protein: CASSSGQREYNEQFF
J gene: TRBJ1-5; V gene: TRBV2; CDR3 length: 16; CDR3 protein: CASSDGSEYSNQPQHF
J gene: TRBJ2-1; V gene: TRBV28; CDR3 length: 15; CDR3 protein: CASSSTLGQYNEQFF
J gene: TRBJ1-6; V gene: TRBV4-2; CDR3 length: 16; CDR3 protein: CASSQGTTGRASPLHF
J gene: TRBJ1-2; V gene: TRBV3-1; CDR3 length: 15; CDR3 protein: CASSQKGQVIYGYTF
J gene: TRBJ1-2; V gene: TRBV4-3; CDR3 length: 14; CDR3 protein: CASSQDWGHYGYTF
J gene: TRBJ2-7; V gene: TRBV28; CDR3 length: 15; CDR3 protein: CASSSPTGISYEQYF
J gene: TRBJ2-2; V gene: TRBV5-6; CDR3 length: 13; CDR3 protein: CASSLIAGRELFF
J gene: TRBJ2-1; V gene: TRBV20-1; CDR3 length: 15; CDR3 protein: CSASPGGGLDNEQFF
J gene: TRBJ1-1; V gene: TRBV20-1; CDR3 length: 12; CDR3 protein: CSASGIRIEAFF
J gene: TRBJ1-2; V gene: TRBV20-1; CDR3 length: 14; CDR3 protein: CSAIRRAVNYGYTF
J gene: TRBJ2-1; V gene: TRBV15; CDR3 length: 15; CDR3 protein: CATSIQGTPGVEQFF
J gene: TRBJ2-2; V gene: TRBV4-2; CDR3 length: 18; CDR3 protein: CASSQEADYRPNTGELFF
J gene: TRBJ2-5; V gene: TRBV5-5; CDR3 length: 17; CDR3 protein: CASSIYLTGGGQETQYF
J gene: TRBJ2-7; V gene: TRBV29-1; CDR3 length: 14; CDR3 protein: CSVVAGSGSYEQYF
J gene: TRBJ2-5; V gene: TRBV6-1; CDR3 length: 14; CDR3 protein: CASSTLAGDETQYF
J gene: TRBJ2-3; V gene: TRBV12-3/TRBV12-4; CDR3 length: 13; CDR3 protein: CASESTGSDTQYF
J gene: TRBJ1-1; V gene: TRBV11-2; CDR3 length: 12; CDR3 protein: CASSLSGGEAFF
J gene: TRBJ1-1; V gene: TRBV6-1; CDR3 length: 15; CDR3 protein: CASRRDSQRWAEAFF
J gene: TRBJ1-6; V gene: TRBV2; CDR3 length: 13; CDR3 protein: CASSEGAYSPLHF
J gene: TRBJ2-1; V gene: TRBV4-2; CDR3 length: 15; CDR3 protein: CASSQVLGTSYEQFF
J gene: TRBJ1-2; V gene: TRBV6-2/TRBV6-3; CDR3 length: 14; CDR3 protein: CASGLDPGIYGYTF
J gene: TRBJ1-1; V gene: TRBV20-1; CDR3 length: 14; CDR3 protein: CSAREIRTTEGAFF
J gene: TRBJ1-4; V gene: TRBV14; CDR3 length: 15; CDR3 protein: CASSQGWGRDEKLFF
J gene: TRBJ1-6; V gene: TRBV28; CDR3 length: 15; CDR3 protein: CASSLGGRVGSPLHF
J gene: TRBJ1-2; V gene: TRBV5-1; CDR3 length: 15; CDR3 protein: CASSRGRSTNYGYTF
J gene: TRBJ1-1; V gene: TRBV4-3; CDR3 length: 15; CDR3 protein: CASSQDLRQNTEAFF
J gene: TRBJ1-2; V gene: TRBV7-2; CDR3 length: 16; CDR3 protein: CASSSEGAGQADGYTF
J gene: TRBJ1-2; V gene: TRBV2; CDR3 length: 14; CDR3 protein: CASSAQGGEYGYTF
J gene: TRBJ2-5; V gene: TRBV6-5; CDR3 length: 16; CDR3 protein: CASSSGGGQGGETQYF
J gene: TRBJ2-5; V gene: TRBV5-1; CDR3 length: 16; CDR3 protein: CASSPEASRSLETQYF
J gene: TRBJ2-5; V gene: TRBV10-3; CDR3 length: 13; CDR3 protein: CAISYGGQETQYF